The 25 T cell receptor beta chains presented below share a single source sample, sequenced in a study of blood T cell repertoires in COVID-19. TCRdb's copy holds only in-frame clones and misses some; the assay was immunoSEQ multiplex PCR. The repertoire holds about 180,000 clones, with 88% as singletons. Sequencing used peripheral blood. These receptors were collected from a woman younger than 45 with acute or convalescent COVID-19.

This clone was picked up one time. The rearrangement uses TRBV7-2 and TRBJ2-2, with 11 nucleotides matching TRBD2. V shed 2 bases and J 7 bases; nucleotides not matched to a gene: 6. This CDR3 spans 16 amino acids. Germline V gives CDR1 SGHTA, CDR2 FQGNSA. CDR3 protein: CASSLYSGRGVGELFF. For the CDR3, the DNA is TGTGCCAGCAGCTTATATAGCGGGAGGGGGGTCGGGGAGCTGTTTTTT.

The chain carries TRBV27 and TRBJ2-7; a possible D gene is TRBD2 (6 bases). The CDR3 runs 13 residues. Trimming removed 4 bases from V and 4 bases from J, with 11 bases in between. CDR1 is MNHEY and CDR2 is SMNVEV in the germline V gene (reference sequence). Here the CDR3 reads CASSSGSTYEQYF. The CDR3 DNA sequence: TGTGCCAGCAGTTCCGGGAGTACGTACGAGCAGTACTTC.

The J gene is TRBJ1-6, the V gene TRBV11-2, with D unclear. Germline CDR1 and CDR2: SGHAT and FQNNGV. The CDR3 is made up of 12 amino acids. V was clipped by 5 bases and J by 9 bases, with 8 bases between them. CDR3 sequence reads: CASSESGSPLHF. Here the CDR3 DNA reads TGTGCCAGCAGCGAATCGGGTTCACCCCTCCACTTT.

This clone was found once. V usage is TRBV9 and J usage is TRBJ2-7; D is undetermined. V lost 0 bases to trimming and J lost 0 bases, with 10 bases between them. The V gene's germline CDR1 is SGDLS and CDR2 YYNGEE. The CDR3 contains 15 residues. CDR3 loop: CASSVGVANSYEQYF. CDR3 nucleotides: TGTGCCAGCAGCGTAGGGGTAGCTAACTCCTACGAGCAGTACTTC.

This clone was detected only once. The V and J genes are TRBV29-1 and TRBJ2-5; no definite D call. Trimming removed 4 bases from V and 5 bases from J, with 11 bases in between. The CDR3 has 12 residues. In germline, CDR1 is SQVTM, CDR2 ANQGSEA. The CDR3 region is CSVVWAAETQYF. CDR3 in DNA: TGCAGCGTTGTCTGGGCCGCGGAGACCCAGTACTTC. Based on the CDR3 plus reference TRBV29-1 and TRBJ2-5, the full variable domain is SAVISQKPSRDICQRGTSLTIQCQVDSQVTMMFWYRQQPGQSLTLIATANQGSEATYESGFVIDKFPISRPNLTFSTLTVSNMSPEDSSIYLCSVVWAAETQYFGPGTRLLVL.

The genes are TRBV10-3 and TRBJ2-6; 7 positions agree with TRBD2. Germline V CDR1 and CDR2: ENHRY, SYGVKD. J lost 0 bases, V lost 6 bases, and 2 bases had no gene match. CDR3 length: 15 residues. CDR3 sequence: CAIRGDYSGANVLTF. Here the CDR3 DNA reads TGTGCCATCAGAGGGGACTACTCTGGGGCCAACGTCCTGACTTTC.

V usage is TRBV5-1 and J usage is TRBJ2-7; TRBD2 agrees at 9 bases. The CDR3 is made up of 14 amino acids. The V gene end was trimmed by 4 bases and the J gene end by 5 bases; junction bases not matched to a gene: 7. Looked up from germline, CDR1 is SGHRS and CDR2 is YFSETQ. The CDR3 DNA is TGCGCCAGCAGCACCGTAGCGGGAGCGGACGAGCAGTACTTC. Translating it yields CASSTVAGADEQYF.

This rearrangement joins TRBV24-1 to TRBJ2-5; tentatively, D is TRBD1 (5 bases). CDR3 length: 14 residues. Trimming removed 4 bases from V and 5 bases from J, with 13 bases in between. Germline V CDR1 and CDR2: KGHDR, SFDVKD. The CDR3 protein is CATSDTGVSETQYF. CDR3 nucleotide sequence: TGTGCCACCAGTGACACAGGTGTATCGGAGACCCAGTACTTC.

CDR3 bases: TGTGCCATCAGCCCACAGGGCGTACCTAACTATGGCTACACCTTC. Translating gives CAISPQGVPNYGYTF. The V call is TRBV10-3, the J call TRBJ1-2, with a tentative D call TRBD1 (6 bases). The length of the CDR3 is 15 residues. Looked up from germline, CDR1 is ENHRY and CDR2 is SYGVKD. V lost 6 bases and J 0 bases, leaving 14 bases between the germline ends.

The chain uses TRBV7-9 and TRBJ1-4, with D tentatively TRBD1 (5 bases). CDR3 size: 16 residues. V lost 5 bases, J lost 8 bases, and 21 bases lay in between. Germline values: CDR1 SEHNR, CDR2 FQNEAQ (reference sequence). Written as DNA, the CDR3 is TGTGCCAGCAGCGCGGCGGGGGGAGGGCCCGGGGAAAAACTGTTTTTT. Translation: CASSAAGGGPGEKLFF.

With respect to this clone: Within the sample, other DNA sequences also encode this same CDR3. The V gene is TRBV6-5, the J gene TRBJ2-7; D remains ambiguous. V lost 0 bases and J 6 bases, leaving 6 bases between the germline ends. CDR1 MNHEY and CDR2 SVGAGI come from the germline V gene. The CDR3 totals 12 residues. For the CDR3, the DNA is TGTGCCAGCAGTTACTCGACGGGCGAGCAGTACTTC. Translated: CASSYSTGEQYF.

The chain combines TRBV4-1 with TRBJ2-2, with 9 bases that match TRBD2. The germline gives CDR1 MGHRA, CDR2 YSYEKL. V lost 4 bases, J lost 3 bases, and 9 bases stayed unmatched. This CDR3 is 17 amino acids long. The CDR3 loop is CASSPLAGKVDTGELFF. The DNA of the CDR3 is TGCGCCAGCAGCCCGCTAGCGGGGAAGGTGGACACCGGGGAGCTGTTTTTT.

This rearrangement joins TRBV25-1 to TRBJ2-7; D may be TRBD2 (5 bases). This CDR3 comprises 11 residues. Germline CDR1 is MGHDK and CDR2 is SYGVNS. Trimming stripped 8 bases from V and 6 bases from J, with 11 bases between. The CDR3 region is CASFAGGEQYF. The CDR3 bases are TGTGCCAGCTTCGCCGGAGGCGAGCAGTACTTC.

V usage is TRBV19 and J usage is TRBJ1-1; D is perhaps TRBD1 (5 bases). Germline V gives CDR1 LNHDA, CDR2 SQIVND (reference sequence). This CDR3 contains 14 residues. Trimming pared 5 bases from V and 5 bases from J, leaving 15 bases between. The CDR3 nucleotides are TGTGCCAGTAGTGCAGGGTTTTCAGGGACTGAAGCTTTCTTT. Translating gives CASSAGFSGTEAFF.

This clone came up once. The J gene is TRBJ2-3, the V gene TRBV11-3, with 9 bases aligning to TRBD1. With 4 bases clipped from V and 13 bases from J, the junction kept 9 bases outside the gene matches. From germline, CDR1 is SGHNT and CDR2 YENEEA. The CDR3 is made up of 13 amino acids. The CDR3 is CASSSTSGTGKYF. CDR3 DNA: TGTGCCAGCAGCTCAACCTCCGGGACAGGGAAGTATTTT.

A few counts support this clone. The chain links TRBV30 to TRBJ2-3; 9 positions agree with TRBD1. J gave up 3 bases and V 3 bases, and 7 bases lay outside the gene matches. Germline values: CDR1 GTSNPN, CDR2 SVGIG (reference sequence). The CDR3 is 15 amino acids. CDR3 sequence (DNA): TGTGCCTGGAGCGGCGGGACAGGGCAAACAGATACGCAGTATTTT. Translating gives CAWSGGTGQTDTQYF.

V is TRBV7-9 and J is TRBJ2-3; D might be TRBD2 (5 bases). Trimming removed 4 bases at V and 5 bases at J, with 22 bases between. This CDR3 is built from 17 residues. In germline, CDR1 is SEHNR, CDR2 FQNEAQ (reference sequence). In DNA form, the CDR3 reads TGTGCCAGCAGCTACGGACCTTTCTCCGGAGGAGTAGATACGCAGTATTTT. It specifies CASSYGPFSGGVDTQYF.

V is TRBV2 and J is TRBJ1-5, with 8 bases identical to TRBD1. The germline V gene encodes CDR1 SNHLY and CDR2 FYNNEI. Trimming took 6 bases from V and 2 from J; bases not matched to a gene: 9. This CDR3 is 16 amino acids long. The CDR3 here is CASRAGGRDGNQPQHF. For the CDR3, the DNA is TGTGCCAGCAGGGCAGGGGGCAGGGACGGCAATCAGCCCCAGCATTTT.

This clone was seen once. The chain links TRBV5-5 to TRBJ2-1; D is unresolved. Looked up from germline, CDR1 is SGHKS and CDR2 is YYEKEE (reference sequence). V lost 1 base and J 10 bases, leaving 6 bases between the germline ends. The CDR3 is 11 residues long. The chain's CDR3 is CASSLMREQFF. Here the CDR3 DNA reads TGTGCCAGCAGCTTGATGAGGGAGCAGTTCTTC.

The V gene is TRBV9, the J gene TRBJ2-2; D gene uncertain. Trimming took off 5 bases at V and 5 bases at J, with 13 bases between the two ends. Germline CDR1 reads SGDLS; CDR2 reads YYNGEE. The CDR3 has 14 amino acids. Written as DNA, the CDR3 is TGTGCCAGCAGGTACACCGCCTTGACCGGGGAGCTGTTTTTT. It specifies CASRYTALTGELFF.

The chain recombines TRBV18 with TRBJ1-5, with TRBD1 identical over 8 bases. Germline V lookup: CDR1 KGHSH, CDR2 LQKENI. V lost 8 bases, J lost 2 bases, and 5 bases stayed unmatched. The length of the CDR3 is 14 residues. The CDR3 here is CASRGQVGNQPQHF. CDR3 coding DNA: TGTGCCAGCCGGGGACAGGTCGGCAATCAGCCCCAGCATTTT.

This clone was counted between two and nine times. V gene TRBV7-9 combines with J gene TRBJ2-5, with D possibly being TRBD1 (5 bases). Germline values: CDR1 SEHNR, CDR2 FQNEAQ (reference sequence). The CDR3 runs to 14 residues. V was cut by 0 bases and J by 5 bases, with 10 bases left in between. CDR3 nucleotides: TGTGCCAGCAGCTTAGCGGCCAGGGTGGAGACCCAGTACTTC. This sequence encodes CASSLAARVETQYF.

V gene TRBV30 combines with J gene TRBJ2-2; D gene uncertain. V was clipped by 3 bases and J by 9 bases, with 14 bases between them. The CDR3 has 13 amino acids. CDR1 is GTSNPN, CDR2 SVGIG, per germline (reference sequence). The CDR3 DNA sequence: TGTGCCTGGAGGAAGGAGTTAAGCCGGGAGCTGTTTTTT. Protein sequence: CAWRKELSRELFF.

The rearrangement uses TRBV6-5 and TRBJ2-4; 8 nucleotides match TRBD2. Germline CDR1 is MNHEY and CDR2 is SVGAGI. The CDR3 sequence is 15 residues long. V was pared by 2 bases and J by 6 bases, with 6 bases of the junction left unmatched. The CDR3 sequence: CASSYGLAGSNIQYF. Written as DNA, the CDR3 is TGTGCCAGCAGTTACGGCCTAGCGGGTTCAAACATTCAGTACTTC.

This clone was found once. The chain links TRBV6-5 to TRBJ2-1; possible D gene TRBD2, 5 bases. The V gene's germline CDR1 is MNHEY and CDR2 SVGAGI. The CDR3 is made up of 13 amino acids. The germline V and J ends were trimmed by 5 bases and 5 bases, with 10 bases remaining between them. This CDR3 is CASSPRGDNEQFF. The CDR3 coding sequence is TGTGCCAGCAGTCCTCGGGGAGACAATGAGCAGTTCTTC.